The clone carrying this T cell receptor (beta chain) showed up just a few times. Its matching antigen is unknown. Time point specified: newly diagnosed GD, antithyroid drugs for less than 3 months. The TCR library was made from RNA that had been extracted from PBMCs in TRIzol. Through Arm-PCR of CDR3 regions and iRepertoire HTBI primers, TCR beta libraries were built. TCRdb itself ran the multiplex PCR reads through MiXCR, one entry per CDR3 protein. The sample has hundreds of thousands of distinct CDR3 sequences, around 15% seen once. This sample is part of a study of regulatory T cells in long-lasting Graves disease. CDR1 is SNHLY, CDR2 FYNNEI, per germline. The length of the CDR3 is 17 residues. The V gene lost 6 bases and the J gene lost 3 bases, with 18 bases spanning the gap. Study-wide findings and caveats: The number of shared public clonotypes was higher in persistent patients (2,741) than new patients (more than 850).

This same sample was also part of a study on T cells in Graves' hyperthyroidism and ophthalmopathy.

The receptor's source is a woman aged 25 to 39 with Graves disease. V usage is TRBV2 and J usage is TRBJ1-6; D is ambiguous. Here the sequenced sample was peripheral blood mononuclear cells (PBMCs), taken at new diagnosis, from a patient treated with antithyroid drugs. The CDR3 coding sequence is TGTGCCAGCAGCCCCGGATATGGGCTCCACTATAATTCACCCCTCCACTTT. This translates into CASSPGYGLHYNSPLHF.